This T cell receptor (beta chain) was sequenced during a study of beta chain features in type 1 diabetes. About the research overall: Analysis included about 100 million sorted cells drawn from all samples. Study results and limitations: Equally in patients and controls, PCR might preferentially amplify shorter templates. For type 1 diabetes patients, VDJ junctions showed fewer insertions and more deletions.

TCRB transcripts that were expressed got sequenced, as all of the isolated RNA had been reverse transcribed. Sequencing was performed with immunoSEQ multiplex PCR; in TCRdb, only in-frame clones are kept and a portion is missing. Counted here are some 360,000 clones, around a fifth occurring once; the ten biggest clones make up roughly 0.045%. With respect to this clone: Its antigen is unknown. The sample holds other DNA sequences that translate to the same CDR3.

Germline V gene data show CDR1 as SGHVS and CDR2 as FQNEAQ. The CDR3 sequence is 13 residues long. The ends were cut back, 1 base at V and 1 base at J, with 4 bases in the middle. Sample: naive CD4+ T cells from blood. V gene TRBV7-8 combines with J gene TRBJ1-1; no clear D. The sequence was collected from a woman younger than 30 in good health. In nucleotides, the CDR3 is TGTGCCAGCAGCTTAGACAGGAACACTGAAGCTTTCTTT. This sequence encodes CASSLDRNTEAFF.